These T cell receptor beta chains were read from a single sample in a study. TCRdb passed the 5' RACE reads through MiXCR, listing each CDR3 protein once. The sample has approximately 60,000 distinct CDR3 sequences, about 20% seen once. The sample comprised tumor-infiltrating Tregs sorted from the breast tumor. Receptors originate from a female donor with breast cancer. CDR3s include the opening cysteine and the closing phenylalanine or tryptophan. The order of the fields is V gene, J gene, D gene, clone size, CDR3 protein, CDR3 DNA. The D gene is left open where the match is weak. Expanded clones get a size class; other rows say once, few or many, or leave the size out.

TRBV6-2/TRBV6-3	TRBJ1-1	-	-	CASRVSGASSEAFF	TGTGCCAGCAGAGTTTCAGGGGCATCGTCTGAGGCTTTCTTT
TRBV30	TRBJ2-7	-	-	CAWSRGSREQYF	TGTGCCTGGAGTCGTGGGAGTCGGGAGCAGTACTTC
TRBV5-1	TRBJ1-1	TRBD1	few	CASSTQGQGEAFF	TGCGCCAGCAGCACCCAGGGACAGGGAGAAGCTTTCTTT
TRBV10-3	TRBJ1-3	-	many	CATRDGETGNTIYF	TGTGCCACTCGGGACGGAGAAACTGGAAACACCATATATTTT
TRBV6-6	TRBJ2-7	-	many	CASSYRVGNEQYF	TGTGCCAGCAGTTACAGGGTTGGTAACGAGCAGTACTTC
TRBV15	TRBJ1-1	-	few	CATSRDWVQGTEAFF	TGTGCCACCAGCAGAGATTGGGTACAGGGAACTGAAGCTTTCTTT
TRBV7-9	TRBJ2-7	-	-	CASSLANGGSYEQYF	TGTGCCAGCAGCTTAGCGAACGGCGGTTCCTACGAGCAGTACTTC
TRBV27	TRBJ2-1	-	once	CASSFRSQARAYNEQFF	TGTGCCAGCAGTTTCCGATCACAGGCACGGGCCTACAATGAGCAGTTCTTC
TRBV30	TRBJ1-6	-	few	CAWTGTPTSNSPLHF	TGTGCCTGGACCGGGACGCCAACCAGTAATTCACCCCTCCACTTT
TRBV14	TRBJ2-7	TRBD2	-	CASSATTSGGYEQYF	TGTGCCAGCAGCGCCACGACTAGCGGGGGGTACGAGCAGTACTTC
TRBV28	TRBJ1-1	-	-	CASSFLRTHTEAFF	TGTGCCAGCAGTTTCCTCCGGACCCACACTGAAGCTTTCTTT
TRBV2	TRBJ2-1	-	few	CASSGGPSSYNEQFF	TGTGCCAGCAGTGGAGGTCCCAGCTCCTACAATGAGCAGTTCTTC
TRBV12-3/TRBV12-4	TRBJ1-2	-	few	CASSHQNTDHGYTF	TGTGCCAGCAGCCATCAAAACACAGATCATGGCTACACCTTC
TRBV5-1	TRBJ2-3	-	few	CASSSRQGTDTQYF	TGCGCCAGCAGTTCGAGACAGGGCACAGATACGCAGTATTTT
TRBV5-1	TRBJ2-7	TRBD1	few	CASSLAGTESYEQYF	TGCGCCAGCAGCTTGGCAGGGACAGAATCCTACGAGCAGTACTTC
TRBV6-6	TRBJ2-7	TRBD2	few	CASSSPGTSIYEQYF	TGTGCCAGCAGTTCCCCCGGGACTAGTATATACGAGCAGTACTTC
TRBV12-3/TRBV12-4	TRBJ2-5	TRBD2	many	CASTAGRKAGVQETQYF	TGTGCCAGCACCGCGGGGCGTAAAGCGGGAGTCCAAGAGACCCAGTACTTC
TRBV6-5	TRBJ2-1	-	few	CASSYHNGRGEQFF	TGTGCCAGCAGTTATCACAACGGCCGGGGAGAGCAGTTCTTC
TRBV5-1	TRBJ2-7	-	many	CASSLEGGGEQYF	TGCGCCAGCAGCTTGGAGGGGGGGGGCGAGCAGTACTTC
TRBV5-1	TRBJ2-1	-	few	CASSLGTLSSYNEQFF	TGCGCCAGCAGCTTGGGCACACTCAGCTCCTACAATGAGCAGTTCTTC
TRBV6-5	TRBJ2-5	TRBD1	few	CASSPPDRGRLGGETQYF	TGTGCCAGCAGTCCCCCTGACAGGGGGCGCCTAGGTGGAGAGACCCAGTACTTC
TRBV28	TRBJ2-7	-	-	CASSLSDYEQYF	TGTGCCAGCAGTCTCTCCGACTACGAGCAGTACTTC
TRBV3-1	TRBJ2-7	TRBD2	few	CASSQDGGGRADFEQYF	TGTGCCAGCAGCCAAGATGGCGGCGGGAGGGCCGATTTTGAGCAGTACTTC
TRBV24-1	TRBJ2-7	-	-	CAGARHGCCEQYF	TGTGCCGGGGCGAGACATGGTTGTTGCGAGCAGTACTTC
TRBV20-1	TRBJ1-2	-	-	CSASPLTDYGYTF	TGCAGTGCTAGCCCCCTGACAGATTATGGCTACACCTTC
TRBV2	TRBJ1-5	TRBD1	-	CASSLSGTGRQPQHF	TGTGCCAGCAGTTTATCCGGGACAGGGCGCCAGCCCCAGCATTTT
TRBV28	TRBJ2-3	TRBD1	few	CASSFGMGQLFTPTQYF	TGTGCCAGCAGTTTCGGGATGGGACAGCTTTTTACCCCTACGCAGTATTTT
TRBV5-1	TRBJ2-7	TRBD1	many	CASSRTGTGGSYEQYF	TGCGCCAGCAGCCGTACCGGGACAGGGGGCTCGTACGAGCAGTACTTC
TRBV12-3/TRBV12-4	TRBJ1-1	-	few	CASSPSYTEAFF	TGTGCCAGCAGTCCCTCATACACTGAAGCTTTCTTT
TRBV5-1	TRBJ2-1	-	few	CASSSGASFSYNEQFF	TGCGCCAGCAGCTCGGGGGCGTCGTTCTCCTACAATGAGCAGTTCTTC
TRBV5-1	TRBJ1-1	-	many	CASSDRDTEAFF	TGCGCCAGCAGCGATAGGGACACTGAAGCTTTCTTT
TRBV20-1	TRBJ2-3	-	many	CSARVALTSTDTQYF	TGCAGTGCTAGAGTGGCGCTAACTAGCACAGATACGCAGTATTTT
TRBV4-2	TRBJ1-1	-	many	CASSQVQGDTEAFF	TGTGCCAGCAGCCAAGTGCAGGGCGACACTGAAGCTTTCTTT
TRBV6-6	TRBJ1-2	-	many	CASSFTANYGYTF	TGTGCCAGCAGTTTCACAGCTAACTATGGCTACACCTTC
TRBV20-1	TRBJ2-1	-	-	CSARGLALYNEQFF	TGCAGTGCCAGGGGCCTAGCGCTGTACAATGAGCAGTTCTTC
TRBV7-2	TRBJ1-1	TRBD1	-	CASSFYRGLRTEAFF	TGTGCCAGCAGCTTCTACAGGGGGCTGAGGACTGAAGCTTTCTTT
TRBV12-3/TRBV12-4	TRBJ1-2	-	many	CASSTSGGYTF	TGTGCCAGCAGTACCAGTGGCGGCTACACCTTC
TRBV7-2	TRBJ1-5	-	many	CASSPDGTNSNQPQHF	TGTGCCAGCAGTCCCGACGGGACTAATAGCAATCAGCCCCAGCATTTT
TRBV18	TRBJ1-1	TRBD1	-	CASSSDRAHNTEAFF	TGTGCCAGCTCATCCGACAGGGCCCACAACACTGAAGCTTTCTTT
TRBV7-9	TRBJ2-5	-	-	CASSPLSETQYF	TGTGCCAGCAGCCCACTTTCAGAGACCCAGTACTTC
TRBV6-2/TRBV6-3	TRBJ1-1	-	many	CASSYHRGRAMNTEAFF	TGTGCCAGCAGTTACCACCGGGGCAGGGCAATGAACACTGAAGCTTTCTTT
TRBV9	TRBJ2-3	-	-	CASSVTGTSTDTQYF	TGTGCCAGCAGCGTCACTGGAACTAGCACAGATACGCAGTATTTT
TRBV7-2	TRBJ2-1	TRBD2	many	CASSRGGLAEYNEQFF	TGTGCCAGCAGCAGGGGGGGACTAGCGGAATACAATGAGCAGTTCTTC
TRBV7-2	TRBJ2-7	-	many	CASSSYMSSYEQYF	TGTGCCAGCAGCTCGTACATGAGCTCCTACGAGCAGTACTTC
TRBV5-1	TRBJ1-2	-	-	CASSPDSAVYGYTF	TGCGCCAGCAGCCCGGACAGCGCCGTCTATGGCTACACCTTC
TRBV3-1	TRBJ1-1	-	few	CASRPPGQSEAFF	TGTGCCAGCAGGCCTCCGGGACAATCTGAAGCTTTCTTT
TRBV7-2	TRBJ1-4	TRBD1	-	CASSSGQGAGTNEKLFF	TGTGCCAGCAGCTCCGGACAGGGGGCTGGTACTAATGAAAAACTGTTTTTT
TRBV11-2	TRBJ2-7	-	many	CASSPRTGSPSYEQYF	TGTGCCAGCAGCCCAAGAACAGGGTCCCCCTCCTACGAGCAGTACTTC
TRBV7-9	TRBJ1-2	-	-	CASSLERQALYGYTF	TGTGCCAGCAGCTTAGAGAGACAGGCCCTCTATGGCTACACCTTC
TRBV24-1	TRBJ2-1	TRBD2	-	CATSAMRGGDYNEQFF	TGTGCCACCAGTGCCATGCGGGGGGGGGACTACAATGAGCAGTTCTTC
TRBV29-1	TRBJ2-2	TRBD1	few	CSVRTGRTGELFF	TGCAGCGTCCGGACAGGGAGGACCGGGGAGCTGTTTTTT
TRBV11-2	TRBJ2-1	TRBD1	few	CASTLGSNSVRGPDEQFF	TGTGCCAGCACCCTAGGGAGCAACAGTGTGAGGGGGCCCGATGAGCAGTTCTTC
TRBV4-3	TRBJ2-7	TRBD1	-	CASSQYRDRGYEQYF	TGCGCCAGCAGCCAGTACCGGGACAGGGGGTACGAGCAGTACTTC
TRBV5-1	TRBJ2-6	-	few	CASSLNGANVLTF	TGCGCCAGCAGCTTAAACGGGGCCAACGTCCTGACTTTC
TRBV3-1	TRBJ2-3	-	many	CASSYIGGTDTQYF	TGTGCCAGCAGCTATATCGGGGGTACAGATACGCAGTATTTT
TRBV7-9	TRBJ2-3	TRBD1	-	CASSAGGDTQYF	TGTGCCAGCAGCGCAGGGGGCGATACGCAGTATTTT
TRBV6-6	TRBJ1-5	TRBD1	few	CASSTGDLKGQPQHF	TGTGCCAGCAGTACAGGGGACCTTAAGGGTCAGCCCCAGCATTTT
TRBV4-3	TRBJ2-2	-	few	CASSQVEWTGELFF	TGCGCCAGCAGCCAAGTTGAGTGGACCGGGGAGCTGTTTTTT
TRBV19	TRBJ2-7	-	few	CASTRTGGSYEQYF	TGTGCCAGTACCAGAACCGGTGGCTCCTACGAGCAGTACTTC